One sample yielded the 17 T cell receptor beta chains listed below, sequenced in a study of OX40 agonist ivuxolimab in advanced cancers. Library prep was done by the immunoSEQ multiplex PCR assay. TCRdb's version of the immuneACCESS table is confined to in-frame rearrangements and falls short of the full clone set. An unresolved V gene accounts for under half of the shortfall where checked; the remainder is of unknown origin. The sample table shows some 50,000 clones, and about three quarters are seen once. The leading ten clones occupy 7.9% of the sample. Sequenced here: CD4+ or CD8+ T cells sorted from blood, sampled in a trial of the OX40 agonist ivuxolimab. All receptors come from an adult with an advanced solid tumor such as melanoma, head and neck, liver or kidney cancer.

This chain links TRBV5-1 with TRBJ1-1, with TRBD1 identical over 10 bases. The trim removed 3 bases at V and 3 bases at J, leaving 5 bases unmatched. The CDR3 contains 15 residues. Germline V gene lookup returns CDR1 SGHRS and CDR2 YFSETQ. In DNA form, the CDR3 reads TGCGCCAGCAGCTCAGCTGGACAGGGGGACACTGAAGCTTTCTTT. Protein: CASSSAGQGDTEAFF.

The chain employs TRBV11-3 and TRBJ1-1; no definite D call. V was pared by 3 bases and J by 2 bases, with 7 bases between. Germline V gene lookup returns CDR1 SGHNT and CDR2 YENEEA. This CDR3 is 13 amino acids long. The CDR3 DNA reads as TGTGCCAGCAGCTTTTCTGCCAACACTGAAGCTTTCTTT. Protein product: CASSFSANTEAFF.

The V and J genes are TRBV29-1 and TRBJ1-5; the D is unclear. This CDR3 has 13 amino acids. Germline V CDR1 and CDR2: SQVTM, ANQGSEA. V was pared by 2 bases and J by 1 base, with 6 bases between. DNA of the CDR3: TGCAGCGTTGAATTAGGCAGCAATCAGCCCCAGCATTTT. Protein: CSVELGSNQPQHF.

The V gene is TRBV7-6, the J gene TRBJ2-3, with D unclear. The CDR3 runs 13 residues. Trimming took 5 bases from V and 5 from J, leaving 11 bases between them. Germline CDR1 is SGHVS and CDR2 is FNYEAQ. CDR3: CASSPQRQDTQYF. The CDR3 region has the DNA TGTGCCAGCAGCCCACAACGGCAAGATACGCAGTATTTT.

The chain employs TRBV5-6 and TRBJ2-2; 10 nucleotides align to TRBD1. The CDR3 consists of 16 residues. The V gene's germline CDR1 is SGHDT and CDR2 YYEEEE. After removal of 4 bases from V and 5 bases from J, the junction contained 8 bases not matched to a gene. The CDR3 DNA follows: TGTGCCAGCAGCCAGCCGGGACAGGGGCTAACCGGGGAGCTGTTTTTT. Its translation: CASSQPGQGLTGELFF.

The J gene is TRBJ1-2, the V gene TRBV6-6; TRBD1 might be the D (6 bases). Germline loops: CDR1 MNHNY, CDR2 SVGAGI (reference sequence). This CDR3 comprises 16 residues. Trimming cost V 2 bases and J 2 bases, with 15 bases left between them. The CDR3 spells CASSYGTTYLNYGYTF. The CDR3, as DNA: TGTGCCAGCAGTTACGGGACAACTTACCTGAACTATGGCTACACCTTC.

V usage is TRBV18 and J usage is TRBJ2-1; TRBD2 aligns across 9 bases. Looked up from germline, CDR1 is KGHSH and CDR2 is LQKENI. The J segment lost 4 bases and the V segment lost 3 bases, leaving 4 bases of the junction unmatched. This CDR3 is built from 15 residues. The CDR3 region is CASSPEGLAYNEQFF. The CDR3 bases are TGTGCCAGCTCACCGGAAGGACTAGCGTACAATGAGCAGTTCTTC.

The V gene is TRBV5-1, the J gene TRBJ2-7, with D possibly called TRBD1 or TRBD2 (5 bases each). CDR1 SGHRS and CDR2 YFSETQ come from the germline V gene. CDR3 size: 18 residues. The V gene lost 4 bases and the J gene lost 7 bases, with 30 bases spanning the gap. The CDR3 DNA is TGCGCCAGCAGCCCGTACCCTGATTTGACGGGGCGGGCAGAGGAGCAGTACTTC. Amino acid sequence: CASSPYPDLTGRAEEQYF.

Notes on this clone: Other DNA sequences from this sample encode an identical CDR3 as well. The V gene is TRBV5-1, the J gene TRBJ1-6; 11 bases align to TRBD1. The CDR3 is 15 amino acids. With V trimmed by 4 bases and J by 10 bases, 7 bases remained unmatched. Per the germline V gene, CDR1 is SGHRS and CDR2 is YFSETQ. The DNA for the CDR3 is TGCGCCAGCAGCGGGGGGACAGGGGGGGAATCACCCCTCCACTTT. Translated, it gives CASSGGTGGESPLHF.

The chain couples TRBV1 to TRBJ2-2; the tabulated D call, TRBD1, remains unverified against the DNA. TRBV1 is shown as a pseudogene. This CDR3 has 16 residues. CDR3 nucleotide sequence: TGCACCAGCAGCCATGCCGGGACAGGGGTTACCGGGGAGCTGTTTTTT. As protein: CTSSHAGTGVTGELFF.

This clone occurred once. The chain is built from TRBV7-9 and TRBJ2-6; D remains unclear. Trimming removed 7 bases at V and 4 bases at J, with 14 bases between. Germline V gene data show CDR1 as SEHNR and CDR2 as FQNEAQ (reference sequence). CDR3 length equals 15 residues. The DNA for the CDR3 is TGTGCCAGCAAGGGCGTACTGGCGGGGGCCAACGTCCTGACTTTC. Its translation is CASKGVLAGANVLTF. The full variable domain, with the rest looked up from reference TRBV7-9 and TRBJ2-6, is DTGVSQNPRHKITKRGQNVTFRCDPISEHNRLYWYRQTLGQGPEFLTYFQNEAQLEKSRLLSDRFSAERPKGSFSTLEIQRTEQGDSAMYLCASKGVLAGANVLTFGAGSRLTVL.

The chain has TRBV4-3 and TRBJ1-3; tentative D call: TRBD1 (5 bases). V shed 0 bases and J shed 0 bases, with 12 bases lying between them. The CDR3 has 17 residues. The V gene's germline CDR1 is LGHNA and CDR2 YSLEER. CDR3 in amino acids: CASSQDNPGVSGNTIYF. For the CDR3, the DNA is TGCGCCAGCAGCCAAGATAACCCGGGGGTCTCTGGAAACACCATATATTTT.

The chain has TRBV9 and TRBJ2-5; the D is unclear. V was shortened by 0 bases and J by 3 bases, with 3 bases between the two germline ends. Germline V gives CDR1 SGDLS, CDR2 YYNGEE. This CDR3 contains 12 residues. CDR3 loop: CASSVDEETQYF. The CDR3, as DNA: TGTGCCAGCAGCGTAGATGAAGAGACCCAGTACTTC.

CDR3 DNA sequence: TGTGCTTTCCCGGTGGGGGAGACCCAGTACTTC. Translating gives CAFPVGETQYF. J is TRBJ2-5 and V is TRBV2; D call uncertain. The germline V gene encodes CDR1 SNHLY and CDR2 FYNNEI. This CDR3 spans 11 amino acids.

V and J are TRBV2 and TRBJ1-2, with D tentatively TRBD1 (5 bases). There are 14 residues in the CDR3. Deletions cut 4 bases from V and 4 bases from J, with 13 bases between. Germline loops: CDR1 SNHLY, CDR2 FYNNEI. Written as DNA, the CDR3 is TGTGCCAGCAGTGTTTCTCAGGGCGGCTATGGCTACACCTTC. Translated: CASSVSQGGYGYTF.

The CDR3 DNA sequence: TGTGCCAGTAGTGATTACAGGGCCTTTAACTATGGCTACACCTTC. The encoded protein is CASSDYRAFNYGYTF. The gene calls are TRBV19 and TRBJ1-2; possible D gene TRBD1, 6 bases. The V gene lost 5 bases and the J gene lost 1 base, with 14 bases spanning the gap. Per germline, CDR1 LNHDA and CDR2 SQIVND (reference sequence). The length of the CDR3 is 15 residues.

The chain has TRBV9 and TRBJ1-3; D gene unclear. Germline lookup yields CDR1 SGDLS and CDR2 YYNGEE. There are 12 residues in the CDR3. V dropped 4 bases and J dropped 4 bases, with 6 bases sitting between them. CDR3 sequence: CASSTSGNTIYF. The DNA of the CDR3 is TGTGCCAGCAGCACCAGCGGAAACACCATATATTTT. The full variable domain, its missing parts supplied by reference TRBV9 and TRBJ1-3, is DSGVTQTPKHLITATGQRVTLRCSPRSGDLSVYWYQQSLDQGLQFLIQYYNGEERAKGNILERFSAQQFPDLHSELNLSSLELGDSALYFCASSTSGNTIYFGEGSWLTVV.